This T cell receptor beta chain is from a study of T cell responses to AZD1222 COVID-19 vaccine. This CDR3 is built from 16 residues. Trimming left V 7 bases short and J 4 bases short, with 19 bases between. Germline CDR1 and CDR2: MNHNY and SVGAGI (reference sequence). Using immunoSEQ multiplex PCR, the repertoire was profiled, and TCRdb retains in-frame clones only, with some absent. The sample shows 110,000 to 150,000 clones, 88% of them seen only once. Study findings and constraints: The study identified only five to seven AZD1222 recipients as seropositive at baseline. CD4 TCRs associated with vaccination spanned spike, dominating at 160-218 and 743-854. White British ancestry dominated among donors, who included more females, and clonal diversity was possibly underestimated.

Concerning this clone: What it binds is not known.

The study pooled second doses at about 4 or about 12 weeks. The sample here was peripheral blood, taken 28 days after the second AZD1222 dose. The TCR originated in an adult who received the AZD1222 COVID-19 vaccine. J is TRBJ2-2 and V is TRBV6-6; perhaps D is TRBD1 or TRBD2 (5 bases each). CDR3 sequence reads: CASKFPGPRFTGELFF. For the CDR3, the DNA is TGTGCCAGCAAATTCCCGGGACCCCGTTTCACCGGGGAGCTGTTTTTT.